These T cell receptor beta chains were read from a single sample in a study of T cell responses to AZD1222 COVID-19 vaccine. Measured with immunoSEQ multiplex PCR; TCRdb has only the in-frame clones, and not every one. The sample lists 50,000 to 85,000 clones, more than 65% seen once, with around 25% in the top ten. The sequencing here drew on peripheral blood, taken on day 0 of MenACWY control vaccination. The origin of the receptors is an adult in good health. Each CDR3 is given with its conserved first and last residue. A D gene is named only where the DNA matches it firmly. The listing skips clone size in some rows; elsewhere it reads once, few, many or a size class.

d_gene	v_gene	j_gene	abundance	CDR3nt	CDR3aa
TRBD2	TRBV4-3	TRBJ2-7	.	TGCGCCAGCAGCCAAGCCCTAGCGGGGGTCCACGAGCAGTACTTC	CASSQALAGVHEQYF
TRBD1	TRBV6-5	TRBJ1-2	.	TGTGCCAGCAGGACAGGGTTTTACTATGGCTACACCTTC	CASRTGFYYGYTF
TRBD2	TRBV5-6	TRBJ2-3	.	TGTGCCAGCAGCTTCATGGCGGGGGGTACAGATACGCAGTATTTT	CASSFMAGGTDTQYF
TRBD1	TRBV3-1/TRBV3-2	TRBJ1-2	.	TGTGCCAGCAGCCCACAGGGGAACTATGGCTACACCTTC	CASSPQGNYGYTF
.	TRBV2	TRBJ1-6	.	TGTGCCAGCAGTGAACTTAAGTTGGGCGGATCACCCCTCCACTTT	CASSELKLGGSPLHF
.	TRBV6-5	TRBJ1-3	.	TGTGCCAGCAGTTCAGGGATCTCTGGAAACACCATATATTTT	CASSSGISGNTIYF
.	TRBV29-1	TRBJ1-1	.	TGCAGCGTCTCCTGGGACGGTGAAGCTTTCTTT	CSVSWDGEAFF
.	TRBV11-2	TRBJ2-5	.	TGTGCCAGCAGCGCCCCCGGACGCCTGGCAGAGACCCAGTACTTC	CASSAPGRLAETQYF
.	TRBV7-3	TRBJ2-7	.	TGTGCCAGTTCCCTCCCCGCCTCGTTGAGGGAGCAGTACTTC	CASSLPASLREQYF
TRBD1	TRBV19	TRBJ2-1	.	TGTGCCAGTAGTACCGGACAGGGTTTCGTCAATGAGCAGTTCTTC	CASSTGQGFVNEQFF
.	TRBV6-1	TRBJ1-2	.	TGTGCCAGCAGTGACCCATTGGCACCGAACTATGGCTACACCTTC	CASSDPLAPNYGYTF
.	TRBV28	TRBJ1-2	few	TGTGCCAGCAGTTTAGGAGTAGGGAGGGGACGGAATGGCTACACCTTC	CASSLGVGRGRNGYTF
TRBD2	TRBV7-2	TRBJ2-5	.	TGTGCCAGCAGCCCGGGACTAGCGGGGGTAGAGACCCAGTACTTC	CASSPGLAGVETQYF
.	TRBV5-6	TRBJ1-1	.	TGTGCCAGCAGCTTGGAGGCCCAGTCGTTGAACACTGAAGCTTTCTTT	CASSLEAQSLNTEAFF
.	TRBV7-8	TRBJ1-5	.	TGTGCCAGCAGCTTAGTTGCGAATCAGCCCCAGCATTTT	CASSLVANQPQHF
TRBD2	TRBV11-1	TRBJ2-5	.	TGTGCCAGCAGCCCCGGGACTAACGTTCCACAAGAGACCCAGTACTTC	CASSPGTNVPQETQYF
.	TRBV5-1	TRBJ1-4	.	TGCGCCAGCAGCTTGGATCTGGGTGAAAAACTGTTTTTT	CASSLDLGEKLFF
.	TRBV19	TRBJ1-5	.	TGTGCCAGTAGTAGGGGGGTCTATCAGCCCCAGCATTTT	CASSRGVYQPQHF
.	TRBV7-3	TRBJ2-5	.	TGTGCCAGCAGCCCGGCATCTGGAGGTATCCAGTACTTC	CASSPASGGIQYF
.	TRBV27	TRBJ2-3	.	TGTGCCAGCAGTTTAAGGCAGGCAGATACGCAGTATTTT	CASSLRQADTQYF
.	TRBV11-2	TRBJ2-7	.	TGTGCCAGCAGCTTAACGAGAGAACCCGGGCTATACGAGCAGTACTTC	CASSLTREPGLYEQYF
.	TRBV7-6	TRBJ1-1	.	TGTGCCAGCAGCCCTCTTGCTGAAGCTTTCTTT	CASSPLAEAFF
.	TRBV12-3/TRBV12-4	TRBJ1-5	.	TGTGCCAGCAGTTTAGTACAAGAAGGGCCCCAGCATTTT	CASSLVQEGPQHF
.	TRBV5-1	TRBJ1-5	.	TGCGCCAGCAGCTTAGGGCTTGGCAATCAGCCCCAGCATTTT	CASSLGLGNQPQHF
TRBD2	TRBV11-2	TRBJ2-3	.	TGTGCCAGCAGCCCAGGACTAGCGGGGGGTACGCAAGCTACGCAGTATTTT	CASSPGLAGGTQATQYF
.	TRBV2	TRBJ1-1	.	TGTGCCAGCAGTGGGCAGATGAACACTGAAGCTTTCTTT	CASSGQMNTEAFF
TRBD1	TRBV15	TRBJ2-1	.	TGTGCCACCACTAAAGGGACAGGGGATGTTAATGAGCAGTTCTTC	CATTKGTGDVNEQFF
.	TRBV5-6	TRBJ2-1	.	TGTGCCAGCAGCTTGGTTGCTAGCGCCCCGGTGCAGTTCTTC	CASSLVASAPVQFF
.	TRBV6-1	TRBJ1-4	.	TGTGCCAGCAGTGAAGTAGAATTTGAAAAACTGTTTTTT	CASSEVEFEKLFF
.	TRBV14	TRBJ2-1	.	TGTGCCAGCAGCCAAGATTGGAGGTTGGGGCAGTTCTTC	CASSQDWRLGQFF
.	TRBV4-2	TRBJ1-2	.	TGTGCCAGCAGCCAAGGGGTAGGGGATACCTATGGCTACACCTTC	CASSQGVGDTYGYTF
.	TRBV4-3	TRBJ2-1	.	TGCGCCAGCAGCCAAGATAGTTCCCGGGCTATACAGTTCTTC	CASSQDSSRAIQFF
.	TRBV6-5	TRBJ2-1	few	TGTGCCAGCACCCCAGGGCGTTATAGCAATGAGCAGTTCTTC	CASTPGRYSNEQFF
.	TRBV12-3/TRBV12-4	TRBJ2-2	few	TGTGCCAGCAGTTTAAGTATCGGGGAGCTGTTTTTT	CASSLSIGELFF
TRBD2	TRBV29-1	TRBJ2-1	.	TGCAGCGTGGGGACTAGCGGGGGGTTCTACAATGAGCAGTTCTTC	CSVGTSGGFYNEQFF
.	TRBV5-1	TRBJ2-7	once	TGCGCCAGCAGCCAAGCTGAGTTTCGGAACGAGCAGTACTTC	CASSQAEFRNEQYF
TRBD1	TRBV30	TRBJ1-2	.	TGTGCCTGGAATATCCAGGGGGCGAGTGGCTACACCTTC	CAWNIQGASGYTF
.	TRBV18	TRBJ1-5	.	TGTGCCAGCTCACCAGGCGGGGATCAGCCCCAGCATTTT	CASSPGGDQPQHF
TRBD2	TRBV4-2	TRBJ2-1	.	TGTGCCAGCAGCCAAGATGAAGAGGTTGAGACTAGCGGGGTGGATGAGCAGTTCTTC	CASSQDEEVETSGVDEQFF
TRBD2	TRBV7-7	TRBJ2-5	.	TGTGCTAGCAGCCAAGGCCCTAGCGGCACCCAAGAGACCCAGTACTTC	CASSQGPSGTQETQYF
.	TRBV6-6	TRBJ1-4	.	TGTGCCAGCAGTTACGGCAGAACTAATGAAAAACTGTTTTTT	CASSYGRTNEKLFF
.	TRBV9	TRBJ2-2	.	TGTGCCAGCAGCGTCTTCAGGGTCATCACCGGGGAGCTGTTTTTT	CASSVFRVITGELFF